The rows below give T cell receptor beta chains drawn from one sample of a study of blood T cell repertoires in COVID-19. Sequencing was performed with immunoSEQ multiplex PCR; in TCRdb, only in-frame clones are kept and a portion is missing. This repertoire shows 70,000 to 95,000 clones, 80% found once; its top ten account for 15% to 20%. Sequences were obtained from peripheral blood. These receptors were collected from a human donor in a cohort sampled during active COVID-19. The CDR3 runs from the conserved cysteine through the conserved F or W. The order of the fields is clone size, D gene, V gene, J gene, CDR3 protein, CDR3 DNA. The D gene is left open where the match is weak. Rows give clone size only sometimes, using once, few, many, or a class for an expanded clone.

.	.	TRBV14	TRBJ1-2	CASSRRTLTHDYGYTF	TGTGCCAGCAGCCGACGGACACTCACTCACGATTATGGCTACACCTTC
.	.	TRBV3-1/TRBV3-2	TRBJ2-5	CASSQLRALKETQYF	TGTGCCAGCAGCCAATTGCGAGCGCTCAAAGAGACCCAGTACTTC
.	.	TRBV9	TRBJ1-2	CASSVAGGLGYTF	TGTGCCAGCAGCGTAGCGGGGGGATTGGGCTACACCTTC
.	TRBD2	TRBV3-1/TRBV3-2	TRBJ2-1	CASSQKAGMRDEQFF	TGTGCCAGCAGCCAAAAAGCGGGGATGCGGGATGAGCAGTTCTTC
once	.	TRBV15	TRBJ2-3	CATSRVAGRTDTQYF	TGTGCCACCAGCAGAGTGGCGGGCCGCACAGATACGCAGTATTTT
.	TRBD1	TRBV6-4	TRBJ2-1	CANLTGAIYNEQFF	TGTGCCAACCTGACAGGGGCCATCTACAATGAGCAGTTCTTC
once	.	TRBV5-1	TRBJ2-2	CASSFPPGGLSSTGELFF	TGCGCCAGCAGCTTTCCCCCGGGCGGGCTAAGCTCCACCGGGGAGCTGTTTTTT
.	TRBD1	TRBV3-1/TRBV3-2	TRBJ1-1	CASSPSDRGMNTEAFF	TGTGCCAGCAGCCCATCCGACAGGGGTATGAACACTGAAGCTTTCTTT
.	.	TRBV7-6	TRBJ1-2	CASSPSLTANYGYTF	TGTGCCAGCAGCCCCTCCTTGACAGCGAACTATGGCTACACCTTC
.	.	TRBV11-3	TRBJ2-5	CASSLRGEETQYF	TGTGCCAGCAGCTTGAGAGGAGAAGAGACCCAGTACTTC
.	.	TRBV27	TRBJ1-2	CASRAGGNNYGYTF	TGTGCCAGCAGGGCGGGGGGGAATAACTATGGCTACACCTTC
.	TRBD2	TRBV25-1	TRBJ2-1	CASSDLGGSSNEQFF	TGTGCCAGCAGTGACTTGGGGGGGAGTAGCAATGAGCAGTTCTTC
.	.	TRBV14	TRBJ1-2	CASSQVAPRPGGYTF	TGTGCCAGCAGCCAAGTGGCACCCCGGCCGGGAGGCTACACCTTC
.	TRBD2	TRBV19	TRBJ2-3	CASSNLAGVGDTQYF	TGTGCCAGTAGTAACCTAGCGGGAGTGGGGGATACGCAGTATTTT